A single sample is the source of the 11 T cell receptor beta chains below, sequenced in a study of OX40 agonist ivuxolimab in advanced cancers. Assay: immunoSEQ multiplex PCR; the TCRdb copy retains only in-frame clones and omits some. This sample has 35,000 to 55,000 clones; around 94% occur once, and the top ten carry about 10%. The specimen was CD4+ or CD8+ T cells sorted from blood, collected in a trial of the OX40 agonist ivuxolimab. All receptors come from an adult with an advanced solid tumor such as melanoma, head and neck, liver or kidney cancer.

The CDR3 here is CASSLEAFYGYTF. The CDR3 coding sequence is TGTGCCAGCAGCTTAGAGGCTTTCTATGGCTACACCTTC. The chain combines TRBV7-9 with TRBJ1-2; D ambiguous. The CDR3 covers 13 residues. The germline V gene has CDR1 SEHNR and CDR2 FQNEAQ (reference sequence). The V end lost 1 base, the J end lost 4 bases, and 7 bases lay between the germline ends.

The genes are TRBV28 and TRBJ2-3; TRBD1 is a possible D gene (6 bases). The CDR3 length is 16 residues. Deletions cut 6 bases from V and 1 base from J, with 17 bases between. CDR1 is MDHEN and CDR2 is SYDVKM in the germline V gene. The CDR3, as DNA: TGTGCCAGCAGCCGTCCCGGGGCAGGGGGCACAGATACGCAGTATTTT. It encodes CASSRPGAGGTDTQYF.

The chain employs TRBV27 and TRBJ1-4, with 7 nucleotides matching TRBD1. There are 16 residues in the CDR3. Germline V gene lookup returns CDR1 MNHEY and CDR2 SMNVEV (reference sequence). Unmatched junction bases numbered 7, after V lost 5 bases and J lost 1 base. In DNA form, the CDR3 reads TGTGCCAGCAGTCTTTTTTCAGGGGGAACTAATGAAAAACTGTTTTTT. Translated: CASSLFSGGTNEKLFF.

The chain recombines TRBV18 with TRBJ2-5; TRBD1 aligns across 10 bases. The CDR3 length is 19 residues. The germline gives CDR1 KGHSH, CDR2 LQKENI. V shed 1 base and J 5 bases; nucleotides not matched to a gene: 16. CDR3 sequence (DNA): TGTGCCAGCTCACCACGCCCCGGGACAGGGGTGCTTTTGGGGGAGACCCAGTACTTC. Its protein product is CASSPRPGTGVLLGETQYF.

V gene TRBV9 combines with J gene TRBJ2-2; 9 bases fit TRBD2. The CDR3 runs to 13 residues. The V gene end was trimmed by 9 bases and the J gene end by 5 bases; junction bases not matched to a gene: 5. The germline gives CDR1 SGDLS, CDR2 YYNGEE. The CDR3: CATGAGGTGELFF. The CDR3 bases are TGTGCCACCGGAGCGGGAGGAACCGGGGAGCTGTTTTTT.

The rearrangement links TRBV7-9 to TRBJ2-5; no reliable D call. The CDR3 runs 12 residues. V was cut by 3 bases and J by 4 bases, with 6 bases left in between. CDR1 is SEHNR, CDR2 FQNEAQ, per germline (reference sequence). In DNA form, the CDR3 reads TGTGCCAGCAGCTTCGGGCTAGAGACCCAGTACTTC. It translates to CASSFGLETQYF.

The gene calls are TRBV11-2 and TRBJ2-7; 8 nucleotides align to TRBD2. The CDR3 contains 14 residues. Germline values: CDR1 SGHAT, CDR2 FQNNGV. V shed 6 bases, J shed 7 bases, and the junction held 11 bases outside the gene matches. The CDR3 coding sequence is TGTGCCAGCAGTTCCAGCGGGAGCGTACGGGAGCAGTACTTC. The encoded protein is CASSSSGSVREQYF.

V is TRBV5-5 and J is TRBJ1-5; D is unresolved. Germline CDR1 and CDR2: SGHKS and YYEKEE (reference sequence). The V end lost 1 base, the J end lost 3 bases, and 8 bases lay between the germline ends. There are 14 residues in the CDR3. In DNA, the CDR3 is TGTGCCAGCAGCTTGCCGGGTTACAATCAGCCCCAGCATTTT. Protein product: CASSLPGYNQPQHF.

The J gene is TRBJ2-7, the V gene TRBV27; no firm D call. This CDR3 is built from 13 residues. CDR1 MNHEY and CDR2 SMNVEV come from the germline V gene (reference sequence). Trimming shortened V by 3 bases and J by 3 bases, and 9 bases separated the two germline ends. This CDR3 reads CASSFSSGYEQYF. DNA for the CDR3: TGTGCCAGCAGTTTTTCCTCGGGCTACGAGCAGTACTTC.

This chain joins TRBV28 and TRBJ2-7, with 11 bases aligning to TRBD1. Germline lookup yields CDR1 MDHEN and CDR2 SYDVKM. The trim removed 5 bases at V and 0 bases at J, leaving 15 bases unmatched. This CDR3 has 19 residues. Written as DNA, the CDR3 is TGTGCCAGCAGTGCCAGACTGGGACAGGGGGAAACGAGCTCCTACGAGCAGTACTTC. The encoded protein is CASSARLGQGETSSYEQYF. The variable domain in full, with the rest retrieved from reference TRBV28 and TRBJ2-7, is DVKVTQSSRYLVKRTGEKVFLECVQDMDHENMFWYRQDPGLGLRLIYFSYDVKMKEKGDIPEGYSVSREKKERFSLILESASTNQTSMYLCASSARLGQGETSSYEQYFGPGTRLTVT.

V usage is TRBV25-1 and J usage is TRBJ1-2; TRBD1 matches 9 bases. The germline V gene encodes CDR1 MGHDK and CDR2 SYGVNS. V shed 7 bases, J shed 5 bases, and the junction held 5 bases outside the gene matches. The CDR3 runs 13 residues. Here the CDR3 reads CASTDRGSYGYTF. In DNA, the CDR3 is TGTGCCAGCACCGACAGGGGGTCATATGGCTACACCTTC.